Listed here are 10 T cell receptor beta chains from one sample, sequenced in a study of cytomegalovirus exposure and HLA in healthy donors. PCR employed 60 Vbeta and 13 Jbeta primers. Measured with immunoSEQ multiplex PCR; TCRdb has only the in-frame clones, and not every one. The sample holds about 170,000 clones, 70% to 90% seen once. Sample: PBMCs. These receptors were taken from a man aged 25-45 years in good health and CMV-seropositive.

The chain links TRBV28 to TRBJ1-5; TRBD1 aligns across 7 bases. Per the germline V gene, CDR1 is MDHEN and CDR2 is SYDVKM. Trimming removed 6 bases from V and 5 bases from J; junction bases left unmatched: 10. The CDR3 is made up of 15 amino acids. Written as DNA, the CDR3 is TGTGCCAGCAGGGTAGGGGGCGAGCGGCATCAGCCCCAGCATTTT. Encoded protein: CASRVGGERHQPQHF.

The V call is TRBV7-2, the J call TRBJ2-3, with 8 nucleotides matching TRBD2. Looked up from germline, CDR1 is SGHTA and CDR2 is FQGNSA. This CDR3 is 16 amino acids long. V lost 0 bases, J lost 6 bases, and 8 bases stayed unmatched. CDR3 protein: CASSLAGRARGDTQYF. The CDR3 DNA reads as TGTGCCAGCAGCTTAGCCGGGAGGGCCCGAGGGGATACGCAGTATTTT.

The CDR3: CASSLYNEQFF. DNA of the CDR3: TGCGCCAGCTCTTTGTACAATGAGCAGTTCTTC. This chain joins TRBV10-2 and TRBJ2-1; D gene unclear. The germline V and J ends were trimmed by 8 bases and 4 bases, with 6 bases remaining between them. CDR1 is WSHSY, CDR2 SAAADI, per germline. This CDR3 region has 11 residues.

This clone has a single count. V gene TRBV5-1 combines with J gene TRBJ2-5; 7 bases line up with TRBD1. In germline, CDR1 is SGHRS, CDR2 YFSETQ. The CDR3 consists of 14 residues. The ends lost 7 bases at V and 1 base at J; junction bases unmatched: 7. CDR3 protein: CASVLEGAQETQYF. CDR3 in DNA: TGCGCCAGCGTCCTCGAGGGGGCCCAAGAGACCCAGTACTTC.

The gene calls are TRBV29-1 and TRBJ1-1; 7 nucleotides align to TRBD1. The CDR3 has 13 residues. Unmatched junction bases numbered 5, after V lost 7 bases and J lost 0 bases. The germline CDR1 and CDR2 sequences are SQVTM and ANQGSEA. CDR3 nucleotide sequence: TGCAGCGCCCAGGGGGACCTGAACACTGAAGCTTTCTTT. Amino acid sequence: CSAQGDLNTEAFF.

V usage is TRBV6-4 and J usage is TRBJ2-2; no definite D call. Germline CDR1 and CDR2: MRHNA and SNTAGT. The CDR3 extends over 14 amino acids. The V end lost 3 bases, the J end lost 1 base, and 6 bases lay between the germline ends. CDR3: CASSDKQNTGELFF. Written as DNA, the CDR3 is TGTGCCAGCAGTGATAAACAGAACACCGGGGAGCTGTTTTTT.

The J gene is TRBJ2-6, the V gene TRBV19, with D possibly being TRBD1 (5 bases). The CDR3 has 12 amino acids. Per the germline V gene, CDR1 is LNHDA and CDR2 is SQIVND (reference sequence). Trimming left V 2 bases short and J 17 bases short, with 13 bases between. CDR3 amino acids: CASSIQGSLMTF. CDR3 coding DNA: TGTGCCAGTAGTATACAGGGCTCCTTAATGACTTTC.

This clone has more than one count but fewer than ten. This chain uses TRBV19 with TRBJ2-1; 12 bases agree with TRBD2. Trimming at V came to 1 base and at J to 4 bases, leaving 2 bases not matched to a gene. The CDR3 consists of 16 residues. Germline loops: CDR1 LNHDA, CDR2 SQIVND (reference sequence). CDR3 in amino acids: CASSIALAGGYNEQFF. The CDR3 DNA sequence: TGTGCCAGTAGTATAGCACTAGCGGGAGGTTACAATGAGCAGTTCTTC.

The chain joins TRBV28 to TRBJ1-3; D may be TRBD1 (6 bases). The CDR3 extends over 16 amino acids. Germline V gene lookup returns CDR1 MDHEN and CDR2 SYDVKM. Deletions cut 1 base from V and 4 bases from J, with 14 bases between. The CDR3: CASSLLVGGYGNTIYF. Written as DNA, the CDR3 is TGTGCCAGCAGTTTATTAGTAGGGGGATACGGAAACACCATATATTTT.

On this clone itself: Different DNA sequences within this sample yield the same CDR3. This chain joins TRBV7-3 and TRBJ2-3; TRBD2 agrees at 8 bases. The trim removed 2 bases at V and 5 bases at J, leaving 6 bases unmatched. This CDR3 is 15 amino acids long. CDR1 is SGHTA and CDR2 is FQGTGA in the germline V gene. CDR3 in DNA: TGTGCCAGCAGCTTAGGAGGGCTAGCGGGAGATACGCAGTATTTT. Its translation is CASSLGGLAGDTQYF.